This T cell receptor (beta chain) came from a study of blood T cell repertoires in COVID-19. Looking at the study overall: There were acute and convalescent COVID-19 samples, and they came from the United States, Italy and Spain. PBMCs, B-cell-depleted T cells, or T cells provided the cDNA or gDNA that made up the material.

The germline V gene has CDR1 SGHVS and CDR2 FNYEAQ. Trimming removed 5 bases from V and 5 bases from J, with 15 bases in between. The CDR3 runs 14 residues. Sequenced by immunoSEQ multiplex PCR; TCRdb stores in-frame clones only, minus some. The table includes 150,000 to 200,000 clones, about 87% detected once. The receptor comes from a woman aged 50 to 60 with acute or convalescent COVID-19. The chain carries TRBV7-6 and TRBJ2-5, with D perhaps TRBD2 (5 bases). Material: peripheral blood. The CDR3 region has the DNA TGTGCCAGCAGCCACGGACTCCCGGTCGAGACCCAGTACTTC. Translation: CASSHGLPVETQYF.